Listed below are T cell receptor beta chains from one sample, sequenced in a study of T cells in Graves' hyperthyroidism and ophthalmopathy. TCRdb analysed the multiplex PCR reads with MiXCR anew, one entry per CDR3 protein. The repertoire has a few hundred thousand distinct CDR3 sequences, around 21% of them found once; the top ten carry about a quarter. Sequenced sample: blood. The receptors come from a young man with Graves' hyperthyroidism. Both conserved end residues are part of each CDR3. The D gene is left open where the match is weak. Size tells how often a clone was seen (once, few, many) or the class of an expanded clone, and some rows leave it out.

abundance	j_gene	d_gene	v_gene	CDR3nt	CDR3aa
many	TRBJ2-7	TRBD1	TRBV15	TGTGCCACCAGCAGAGCCAGACTCCGGGACAGAACGTACGAGCAGTACTTC	CATSRARLRDRTYEQYF
-	TRBJ2-2	TRBD1	TRBV6-5	TGTGCCAGCAGTTCGTCACAGGGGCGGGTTGACACCGGGGAGCTGTTTTTT	CASSSSQGRVDTGELFF
few	TRBJ2-7	-	TRBV6-1	TGTGCCAGCAGTCCCCGGGACCAGGGCGTGAAGGTCTACGAGCGGTACTTC	CASSPRDQGVKVYERYF
many	TRBJ1-5	-	TRBV27	TGTGCCAGCAGTCTAATGGGGTTCCAGCCCCAGCATTTT	CASSLMGFQPQHF
many	TRBJ2-5	-	TRBV6-2/TRBV6-3	TGTGCCAGCAGTGGAGATCGTTTCTGGAGAGAGACCCAGTACTTC	CASSGDRFWRETQYF
few	TRBJ1-1	-	TRBV6-5	TGTGCCAGCAGTGACACGAGGTGGGGGGTAAACACTGAAGCTTTCTTT	CASSDTRWGVNTEAFF
few	TRBJ2-7	-	TRBV27	TGTGCCAGCAGTCCCCTCGGCAAGGGGGTCTACGAGCAGTACTTC	CASSPLGKGVYEQYF
few	TRBJ1-1	-	TRBV7-8	TGTGCCAGCAGCCACGGACGATTGAACACTGAAGCTTTCTTT	CASSHGRLNTEAFF
many	TRBJ2-7	-	TRBV7-9	TGTGCCAGCAGCTCCCCCATGGAGGAGGCTCCGTACTTC	CASSSPMEEAPYF
many	TRBJ1-2	-	TRBV15	TGTGCCACCAGCAGAGACATAGGGGGGTACGGCTACACCTTC	CATSRDIGGYGYTF
many	TRBJ1-2	-	TRBV12-3/TRBV12-4	TGTGCCAGCAGTTTAGTCCATGGCCGATATGGCTACACCTTC	CASSLVHGRYGYTF
many	TRBJ1-1	-	TRBV2	TGTGCCAGCAGGGCGACAGAGAACACTGAAGCTTTCTTT	CASRATENTEAFF
few	TRBJ2-5	TRBD1	TRBV20-1	TGCAGTGCCGGCTGGGACAGGGGTGGGGGGACCCAGTACTTC	CSAGWDRGGGTQYF
many	TRBJ1-2	TRBD1	TRBV4-2	TGTGCCAGCAGCCAAGAGGTACAGGGGGATGACTATGGCTACACCTTC	CASSQEVQGDDYGYTF
many	TRBJ2-2	-	TRBV15	TGTGCCACCAGCAGAGTGGAGGGGTCCGGGGAGCTGTTTTTT	CATSRVEGSGELFF
-	TRBJ2-2	TRBD1	TRBV6-1	TGTGCCAGCAGCCCACGGGACAGGGTAACCGGGGAGCTGTTTTTT	CASSPRDRVTGELFF
once	TRBJ1-2	TRBD1	TRBV6-1	TGTGCCAGCAGACCCAGGGGGCTACGGTATGGCTACACCTTC	CASRPRGLRYGYTF
many	TRBJ1-3	TRBD1	TRBV27	TGTGCCAGCAGTTTTGAGGGGGCGCCTGGAAACACCATATATTTT	CASSFEGAPGNTIYF
many	TRBJ1-1	-	TRBV6-5	TGTGCCAGCAGTTACAAAGACCCGAACACTGAAGCTTTCTTT	CASSYKDPNTEAFF
many	TRBJ2-2	-	TRBV11-3	TGTGCCAGCAGCTTAGACGTGGGGTTTGGCGGGGAGCTGTTTTTT	CASSLDVGFGGELFF
many	TRBJ1-1	-	TRBV10-3	TGTGCCAGCGGGACACAACAGCGAACTGAAGCTTTCTTT	CASGTQQRTEAFF
many	TRBJ1-5	-	TRBV9	TGTGCCAGCAGCCTGGGGACGACTGGGAATCAGCCCCAGCATTTT	CASSLGTTGNQPQHF
many	TRBJ1-5	-	TRBV6-1	TGTGCCAGCAGTGGTCAGCCCCAGCATTTT	CASSGQPQHF
-	TRBJ2-7	-	TRBV6-1	TGTGCCAGCAGTGACAGTTCTCTCTACGAGCAGTACTTC	CASSDSSLYEQYF
-	TRBJ1-6	-	TRBV12-3/TRBV12-4	TGTGCCAGCAGTCTGACAGACTTTAATTCACCCCTCCACTTT	CASSLTDFNSPLHF
-	TRBJ2-5	TRBD2	TRBV7-2	TGTGCCACCAAGGGGAGGGGAGCTGAGACCCAGTACTTC	CATKGRGAETQYF